This T cell receptor (beta chain) was profiled in a study of response to subunit inactivated influenza vaccine. Study-level findings and limits: The authors proposed limited new T cell recruitment per seasonal influenza vaccination.

From germline, CDR1 is SGHRS and CDR2 YFSETQ. The V gene end was trimmed by 5 bases and the J gene end by 4 bases; junction bases not matched to a gene: 6. The CDR3 sequence is 14 residues long. About this clonotype: What it binds is unknown.

MiXCR, applied by TCRdb to the RT-PCR reads, yields one record per CDR3 protein. The top ten hold 6.5% to 8% of the sample, which has some 600,000 distinct CDR3 sequences, 12% to 15% seen once. The sequencing here drew on PBMCs from blood, taken around 15 days before vaccination. This rearrangement joins TRBV5-1 to TRBJ2-5; 9 bases are a match to TRBD1. This receptor was taken from a man between 50 and 59 years old who received an inactivated influenza vaccine. As DNA, the CDR3 is TGCGCCAGCAGGGACAGGGGTGGCACAGAGACCCAGTACTTC. This encodes CASRDRGGTETQYF.